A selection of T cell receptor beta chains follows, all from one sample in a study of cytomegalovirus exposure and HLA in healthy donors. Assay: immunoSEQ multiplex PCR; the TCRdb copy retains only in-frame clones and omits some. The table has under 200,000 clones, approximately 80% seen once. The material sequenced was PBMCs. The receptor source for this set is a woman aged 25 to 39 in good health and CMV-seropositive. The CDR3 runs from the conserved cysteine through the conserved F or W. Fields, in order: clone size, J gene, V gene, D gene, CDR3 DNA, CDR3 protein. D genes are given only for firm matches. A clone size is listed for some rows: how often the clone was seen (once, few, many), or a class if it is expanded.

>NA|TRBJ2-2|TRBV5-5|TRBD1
TGTGCCAGCAGCGCGCCGACAGGGTTGAACACCGGGGAGCTGTTTTTT
CASSAPTGLNTGELFF
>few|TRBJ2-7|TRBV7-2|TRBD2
TGTGCCAGCAGCTTAGGGGGACTAGCGGGGGGGCGGCAGTACTTC
CASSLGGLAGGRQYF
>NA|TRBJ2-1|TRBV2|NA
TGTGCCAGCGTCCAGGGGGGTTGGAATGAGCAGTTCTTC
CASVQGGWNEQFF
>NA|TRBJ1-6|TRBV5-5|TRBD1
TGTGCCAGCAGCTTTGACAGGGAAGTCTCCTATAATTCACCCCTCCACTTT
CASSFDREVSYNSPLHF
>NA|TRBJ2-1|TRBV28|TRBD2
TGTGCCAGCAGTCACGGGGGGAATGCCTACAATGAGCAGTTCTTC
CASSHGGNAYNEQFF
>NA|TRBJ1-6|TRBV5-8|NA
TGTGCCAGCAGCTTCGGCTCCTATAATTCACCCCTCCACTTT
CASSFGSYNSPLHF
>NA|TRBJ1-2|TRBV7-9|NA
TGTTCCAGCAGCTTAGGAGCAGGGGATGGCTACACCTTC
CSSSLGAGDGYTF
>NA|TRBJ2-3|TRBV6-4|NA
TGTGCCAGCAGTGATCGGGGAGGACCGCAGTATTTT
CASSDRGGPQYF
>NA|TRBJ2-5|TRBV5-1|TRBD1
TGCGCCAGCAGCTTGGTGGGACAGGGGTGGGAGACCCAGTACTTC
CASSLVGQGWETQYF
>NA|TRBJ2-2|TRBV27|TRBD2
TGTGCCAGCAGAACTAGCGTCTTCACCGGGGAGCTGTTTTTT
CASRTSVFTGELFF
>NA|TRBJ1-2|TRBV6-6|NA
TGTGCCAGCAGTCTACAGGGCTTCTATGGCTACACCTTC
CASSLQGFYGYTF
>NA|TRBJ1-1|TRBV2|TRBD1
TGTGCCAGCAGTCTCCGGACAGGCGTATCTGAAGCTTTCTTT
CASSLRTGVSEAFF
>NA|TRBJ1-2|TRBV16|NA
TGTGCCAGCAGCCAATTTCCGGCCGGGGGGAACTTTTATGGCTACACCTTC
CASSQFPAGGNFYGYTF
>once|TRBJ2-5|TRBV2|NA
TGTGCCAGCAGTGGAAGCGGCTACCAAGAGACCCAGTACTTC
CASSGSGYQETQYF
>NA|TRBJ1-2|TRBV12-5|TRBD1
TGTGCTAGTGGTTTGGGACAGGGAGTCTATGGCTACACCTTC
CASGLGQGVYGYTF
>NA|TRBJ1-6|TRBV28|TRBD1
TGTGCCAGCAGTTCGAGGACAGGGGGATCACCCCTCCACTTT
CASSSRTGGSPLHF
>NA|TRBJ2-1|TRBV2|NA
TGTGCCAGCAGTGAAGTCGGACTCAATGAGCAGTTCTTC
CASSEVGLNEQFF
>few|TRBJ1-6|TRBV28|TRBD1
TGTGCCAGCATGGACAGGAATTCACCCCTCCACTTT
CASMDRNSPLHF
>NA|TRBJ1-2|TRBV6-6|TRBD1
TGTGCCAGCAGTGTACAGGGGGCGGAAGGCTACACCTTC
CASSVQGAEGYTF
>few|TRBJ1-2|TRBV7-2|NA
TGTGCCAGCAGCTTAGTTTCGGGACATTTAGAGAGTGGCTACACCTTC
CASSLVSGHLESGYTF
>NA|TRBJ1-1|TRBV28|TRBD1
TGTGCCAGCAGCTACACGGGACAGGGGTTGGCTGAAGCTTTCTTT
CASSYTGQGLAEAFF
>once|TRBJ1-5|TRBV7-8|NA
TGTGCCAGCAGCTTGGGACACCGCAATCAGCCCCAGCATTTT
CASSLGHRNQPQHF
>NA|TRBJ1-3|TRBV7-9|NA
TGTGCCAGCAGCCCCCCTGAGGGCACCATATATTTT
CASSPPEGTIYF
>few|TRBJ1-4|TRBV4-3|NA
TGCGCCAGCAGCCAAGATTTGAGGGCCCTTAATGAAAAACTGTTTTTT
CASSQDLRALNEKLFF
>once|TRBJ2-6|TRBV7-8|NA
TGTGCCAGCAGCTTTAGGAGGGGTTGGGAATCGGAGGCCAACGTCCTGACTTTC
CASSFRRGWESEANVLTF
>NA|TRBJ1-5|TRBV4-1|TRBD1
TGCGCCAGCAGCCACGGACCCGGACAGGGGGCCAGCAATCAGCCCCAGCATTTT
CASSHGPGQGASNQPQHF
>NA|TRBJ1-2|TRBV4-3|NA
TGCGCCAGCAGCCAAGAAGGACAGAATAACTATGGCTACACCTTC
CASSQEGQNNYGYTF
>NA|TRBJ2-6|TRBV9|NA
TGTGCCAGCAGCCCCCAGGGCAGGGGTAGGTCTGGGGCCAACGTCCTGACTTTC
CASSPQGRGRSGANVLTF
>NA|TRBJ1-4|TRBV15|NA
TGTGCCACCAGCAGAGAACAGCCAGCAACTAATGAAAAACTGTTTTTT
CATSREQPATNEKLFF
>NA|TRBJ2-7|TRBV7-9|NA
TGTGCCAGCAGCTTATTGTCCAAAGCCACCTCCTACGAGCAGTACTTC
CASSLLSKATSYEQYF
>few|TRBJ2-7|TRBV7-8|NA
TGTGCCAGCAGCTTCTCATCTGAGATCGCCTACGAGCAGTACTTC
CASSFSSEIAYEQYF
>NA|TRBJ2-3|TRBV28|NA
TGTGCCAGCAAGGACAGCGCAGATACGCAGTATTTT
CASKDSADTQYF
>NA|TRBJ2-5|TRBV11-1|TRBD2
TGTGCCAGCGAGCGGGGGGCACAAGAGACCCAGTACTTC
CASERGAQETQYF
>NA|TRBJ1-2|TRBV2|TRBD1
TGTGCCAGCAGGTACAAACAGGGGTTTATCGGATATGGCTACACCTTC
CASRYKQGFIGYGYTF
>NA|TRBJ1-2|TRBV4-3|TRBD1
TGCGCCAGCAGCCAAACAGGGGGATCCGGTGGCTACACCTTC
CASSQTGGSGGYTF
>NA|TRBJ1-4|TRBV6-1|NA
TGTGCCAGCAGACCGGGGGGAACTAATGAAAAACTGTTTTTT
CASRPGGTNEKLFF
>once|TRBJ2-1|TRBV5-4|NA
TGTGCCAGCCGCCTCGAGATAACAGGCAATGAGCAGTTCTTC
CASRLEITGNEQFF
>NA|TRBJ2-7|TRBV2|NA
TGTGCCACCTTCTCTTCCGGCGGAGGGAGGAGCGAGCAGTACTTC
CATFSSGGGRSEQYF
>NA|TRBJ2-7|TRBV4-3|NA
TGCGCCAGCAGCCAAGAGGTGCAGGGCGGATACGGCGAGCAGTACTTC
CASSQEVQGGYGEQYF
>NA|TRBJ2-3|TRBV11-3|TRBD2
TGTGCCAGCAGCTCCGGTAGCGGGGGGGTGGTAGATACGCAGTATTTT
CASSSGSGGVVDTQYF
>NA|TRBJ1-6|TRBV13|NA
TGTGCCAGCAGCTTAAAGGGGGTTTGGTCACCCCTCCACTTT
CASSLKGVWSPLHF
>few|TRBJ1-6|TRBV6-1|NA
TGTGCCAGCAGTGTGGGGGGGCTCTATAATTCACCCCTCCACTTT
CASSVGGLYNSPLHF
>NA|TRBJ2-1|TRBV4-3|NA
TGCGCCAGCAGCCAGATTCTGAGCGGGCCCTACAATGAGCAGTTCTTC
CASSQILSGPYNEQFF
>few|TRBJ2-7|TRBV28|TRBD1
TGTGCCAGCAGTTTTTCCGGGACAGGGGGCTACGAGCAGTACTTC
CASSFSGTGGYEQYF
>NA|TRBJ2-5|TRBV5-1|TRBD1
TGCGCCAGCAGCTGGACAGGGGGGAATCTGGCCCAGTACTTC
CASSWTGGNLAQYF
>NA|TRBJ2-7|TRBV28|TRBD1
TGTGCCAGCAGTCTGACAGGGGGGTACGAGCAGTACTTC
CASSLTGGYEQYF
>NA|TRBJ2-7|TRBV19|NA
TGTGCCAGTAGTCAAACGGGAAGTATCTACGAGCAGTACTTC
CASSQTGSIYEQYF
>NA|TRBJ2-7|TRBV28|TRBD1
TGTGCCAGCCGACAGGGGGCCTACGAGCAGTACTTC
CASRQGAYEQYF
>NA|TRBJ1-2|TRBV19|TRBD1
TGTGCCAGTAGAGGGGAGTCGGACAGGCGGATCTACTTCTATGGCTACACCTTC
CASRGESDRRIYFYGYTF